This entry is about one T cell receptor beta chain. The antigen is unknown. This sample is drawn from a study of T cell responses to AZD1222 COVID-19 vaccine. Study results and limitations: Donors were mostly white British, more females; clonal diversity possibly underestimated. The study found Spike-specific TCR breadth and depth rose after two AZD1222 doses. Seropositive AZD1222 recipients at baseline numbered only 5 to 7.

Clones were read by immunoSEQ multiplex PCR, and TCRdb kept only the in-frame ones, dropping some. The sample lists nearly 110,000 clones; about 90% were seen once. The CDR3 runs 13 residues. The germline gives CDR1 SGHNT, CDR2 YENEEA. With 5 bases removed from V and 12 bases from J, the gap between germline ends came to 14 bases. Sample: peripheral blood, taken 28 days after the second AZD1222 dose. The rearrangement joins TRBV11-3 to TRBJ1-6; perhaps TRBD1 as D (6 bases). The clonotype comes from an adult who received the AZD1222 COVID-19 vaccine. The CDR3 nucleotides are TGTGCCAGCAGCGCGGGGGGGCGGGGACCCCTCCACTTT. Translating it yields CASSAGGRGPLHF.